This entry lists 28 T cell receptor beta chains sequenced from one sample in a study of T cells in Graves' hyperthyroidism and ophthalmopathy. Amplification yielded TCR beta CDR3 regions, with RNA transcripts as the source. A set of HTBI primers served as the primers for a first-round RT-PCR of the TCR CDR3. TCRdb reprocessed the multiplex PCR reads via MiXCR and lists one record per CDR3 protein. The sample contains about 570,000 distinct CDR3 sequences, 35% to 55% of which appear only once. The specimen was peripheral blood or thyroid tissue (not recorded which). Every receptor here comes from an adult woman with Graves' disease, either hyperthyroidism or ophthalmopathy (not recorded which).

This chain links TRBV29-1 with TRBJ1-5, with 10 nucleotides matching TRBD1. The germline gives CDR1 SQVTM, CDR2 ANQGSEA. The CDR3 is 14 residues long. J lost 3 bases, V lost 5 bases, and 4 bases had no gene match. CDR3 nucleotide sequence: TGCAGCGTTAGGGACAGGGGATTCAATCAGCCCCAGCATTTT. Its translation: CSVRDRGFNQPQHF.

This clonotype was observed a single time. The chain recombines TRBV24-1 with TRBJ2-5; weak D call: TRBD1 (6 bases). The V end lost 3 bases, the J end lost 5 bases, and 15 bases lay between the germline ends. This CDR3 region has 15 residues. Germline V gene lookup returns CDR1 KGHDR and CDR2 SFDVKD. CDR3 residues: CATSDRQRGSETQYF. DNA of the CDR3: TGTGCCACCAGTGATCGACAGAGGGGGTCCGAGACCCAGTACTTC.

In this sample, this clonotype turned up many times. The chain employs TRBV7-6 and TRBJ2-2; 7 positions agree with TRBD2. This CDR3 is 15 amino acids long. Germline V lookup: CDR1 SGHVS, CDR2 FNYEAQ. V lost 1 base to trimming and J lost 4 bases; unmatched junction nucleotides: 3. CDR3 nucleotides: TGTGCCAGCAGCTTAGTTAGCGGGCTCACCGGGGAGCTGTTTTTT. Translated, it gives CASSLVSGLTGELFF.

This clonotype was counted only a few times. The gene calls are TRBV28 and TRBJ2-7; 11 positions agree with TRBD2. CDR1 is MDHEN and CDR2 is SYDVKM in the germline V gene. The CDR3 has 15 residues. V gave up 5 bases and J gave up 4 bases; unmatched junction bases: 7. The CDR3 DNA reads TGTGCCAGCAGTCCTAGCGGGAGGATTCGGTACGAGCAGTACTTC. Amino acids: CASSPSGRIRYEQYF.

This clonotype was counted ten times or more. This rearrangement joins TRBV10-3 to TRBJ2-5, with TRBD2 identical over 9 bases. Germline V gene sequence: CDR1 ENHRY, CDR2 SYGVKD. Losses at the gene ends were 8 bases for V and 4 bases for J; bases not matched to a gene: 11. There are 15 residues in the CDR3. DNA for the CDR3: TGTGCCATCGGGGCTAGCGGGAAAGGTGTAGAGACCCAGTACTTC. It specifies CAIGASGKGVETQYF.

The V gene is TRBV2, the J gene TRBJ1-4; D is unclear. Germline CDR1 reads SNHLY; CDR2 reads FYNNEI. The germline V and J ends were trimmed by 7 bases and 4 bases, with 10 bases remaining between them. The CDR3 is made up of 13 amino acids. The CDR3 DNA is TGTGCCAGCACTTCGGACCATAATGAAAAACTGTTTTTT. Translation: CASTSDHNEKLFF.

The rearrangement joins TRBV27 to TRBJ2-7, with 10 positions matching TRBD2. This CDR3 is built from 14 residues. V was pared by 3 bases and J by 3 bases, with 2 bases of the junction left unmatched. The germline V gene encodes CDR1 MNHEY and CDR2 SMNVEV (reference sequence). CDR3 sequence: CASSFSGGGYEQYF. As DNA, the CDR3 is TGTGCCAGCAGTTTCAGCGGGGGGGGCTACGAGCAGTACTTC.

This chain joins TRBV7-3 and TRBJ2-6; possible D gene TRBD1, 5 bases. V shed 7 bases and J shed 0 bases, with 19 bases lying between them. Germline loops: CDR1 SGHTA, CDR2 FQGTGA. The CDR3 spans 18 residues. CDR3 DNA: TGTGCCAGCAACTTTAGGGGCCCGACGAACTCTGGGGCCAACGTCCTGACTTTC. Encoded protein: CASNFRGPTNSGANVLTF.

This clonotype was counted between two and nine times. A much larger clonotype is one base distant, so this may be a read error. This rearrangement joins TRBV5-1 to TRBJ2-2; 10 positions agree with TRBD2. Germline trimming cut 3 bases from V and 3 bases from J; bases unmatched to any gene: 5. Germline values: CDR1 SGHRS, CDR2 YFSETQ. This CDR3 is 16 amino acids long. Here the CDR3 reads CASSYSSGSYTGELFF. The CDR3 region has the DNA TGCGCCAGCAGCTATTCTAGCGGGAGTTACACCGGGGAGCTGTTTTTT.

This clonotype was seen many times. This chain connects TRBV4-2 to TRBJ2-4; D perhaps matches TRBD2 (7 bases). CDR1 and CDR2 (germline): LGHNA, YNFKEQ. V lost 4 bases and J lost 7, with 14 bases in between. The length of the CDR3 is 14 residues. The CDR3 protein is CASSPLGRGNIQYF. CDR3 bases: TGTGCCAGCAGCCCTCTAGGGAGGGGGAACATTCAGTACTTC.

Many counts were recorded for this clonotype. V gene TRBV12-3 or TRBV12-4 combines with J gene TRBJ1-2; tentative D call: TRBD1 (6 bases). The CDR3 contains 14 residues. With 3 bases removed from V and 7 bases from J, the gap between germline ends came to 15 bases. In nucleotides, the CDR3 is TGTGCCAGCAGTTTCGGGGGGCTAGCGCTTGGCTACACCTTC. Amino acid sequence: CASSFGGLALGYTF.

This clonotype was seen at least ten times. This chain uses TRBV2 with TRBJ1-5, with a tentative D call TRBD1 (6 bases). The germline CDR1 and CDR2 sequences are SNHLY and FYNNEI. The germline V and J ends were trimmed by 4 bases and 7 bases, with 11 bases remaining between them. This CDR3 comprises 13 residues. The DNA for the CDR3 is TGTGCCAGCAGTGGGCCAGGGGAACAGCCCCAGCATTTT. Its protein product is CASSGPGEQPQHF.

This chain joins TRBV7-2 and TRBJ1-1; D may be TRBD1 (5 bases). Germline CDR1 SGHTA, CDR2 FQGNSA. The CDR3 runs to 17 residues. V lost 4 bases, J lost 3 bases, and 21 bases lay in between. In DNA form, the CDR3 reads TGTGCCAGCAGCTCACTCAGGAGGGGCCTGGGGGACACTGAAGCTTTCTTT. Protein product: CASSSLRRGLGDTEAFF.

This clonotype was counted at least ten times. The gene calls are TRBV9 and TRBJ2-7, with D possibly matching TRBD2 (6 bases). The germline V and J ends were trimmed by 2 bases and 3 bases, with 12 bases remaining between them. From germline, CDR1 is SGDLS and CDR2 YYNGEE. The CDR3 runs 14 residues. The CDR3 loop reads CASSVSGIGYEQYF. CDR3 coding DNA: TGTGCCAGCAGCGTTAGCGGAATTGGCTACGAGCAGTACTTC.

This clonotype was seen many times. This chain links TRBV7-6 with TRBJ2-7; 8 bases line up with TRBD2. V lost 1 base to trimming and J lost 2 bases; unmatched junction nucleotides: 19. Germline CDR1 reads SGHVS; CDR2 reads FNYEAQ. The CDR3 runs to 20 residues. The CDR3 DNA sequence: TGTGCCAGCAGCTTAGGGCTGCCCGGAGCGGGAGTAAGGCCCACCTACGAGCAGTACTTC. Amino acids: CASSLGLPGAGVRPTYEQYF.

This clonotype was observed many times. This chain joins TRBV9 and TRBJ2-7; D perhaps matches TRBD2 (6 bases). Germline assignment: CDR1 SGDLS and CDR2 YYNGEE. V was trimmed by 0 bases and J by 3 bases, leaving 13 bases between them. CDR3 length equals 15 residues. The CDR3 region is CASSVAASENYEQYF. CDR3 in DNA: TGTGCCAGCAGCGTAGCGGCTAGCGAGAACTACGAGCAGTACTTC.

This clonotype has a count of ten or more. The CDR3: CASGPASVVETQYF. The CDR3 nucleotides read TGTGCCAGCGGACCGGCTAGCGTAGTTGAGACCCAGTACTTC. This chain joins TRBV25-1 and TRBJ2-5, with D possibly being TRBD2 (6 bases). Germline V gene data show CDR1 as MGHDK and CDR2 as SYGVNS. Trimming stripped 8 bases from V and 5 bases from J, with 18 bases between. This CDR3 has 14 amino acids.

This clonotype was counted at least ten times. V and J are TRBV5-6 and TRBJ2-7, with 8 positions matching TRBD2. The CDR3 runs 16 residues. J lost 0 bases, V lost 0 bases, and 5 bases had no gene match. CDR1 and CDR2 (germline): SGHDT, YYEEEE. CDR3 DNA: TGTGCCAGCAGCTTGGCGGGCGGGGGGAGCTCCTACGAGCAGTACTTC. The encoded protein is CASSLAGGGSSYEQYF.

This clonotype appeared many times. This chain uses TRBV4-2 with TRBJ2-2; tentatively, D is TRBD2 (6 bases). V was trimmed by 2 bases and J by 2 bases, leaving 9 bases between them. Germline-derived CDR1 and CDR2 are LGHNA and YNFKEQ. There are 15 residues in the CDR3. CDR3 residues: CASSQMRENTGELFF. The CDR3 DNA reads as TGTGCCAGCAGCCAAATGCGGGAAAACACCGGGGAGCTGTTTTTT.

This clonotype was seen ten or more times. The CDR3 sequence is CASSPSRRYTGELFF. In DNA, the CDR3 is TGTGCCAGCAGTCCCTCGCGGCGGTACACCGGGGAGCTGTTTTTT. The V gene is TRBV12-3 or TRBV12-4, the J gene TRBJ2-2, with D unresolved. The CDR3 spans 15 residues. Between the trimmed V and J ends, which lost 5 bases and 3 bases, there was a span of 13 bases.

Worth noting for this clonotype: A clone one base away is much larger, so this may be a read error. This chain uses TRBV10-3 with TRBJ1-2, with D uncertain. The CDR3 covers 12 residues. The germline V gene encodes CDR1 ENHRY and CDR2 SYGVKD. The V end lost 3 bases, the J end lost 1 base, and 3 bases lay between the germline ends. The CDR3 loop is CAISDYNYGYTF. The CDR3 DNA reads as TGTGCCATCAGTGACTATAACTATGGCTACACCTTC.

The rearrangement uses TRBV7-8 and TRBJ2-3; 7 nucleotides agree with TRBD2. Losses at the gene ends were 4 bases for V and 4 bases for J; bases not matched to a gene: 11. There are 16 residues in the CDR3. The V gene's germline CDR1 is SGHVS and CDR2 FQNEAQ. The CDR3 nucleotides are TGTGCCAGCAGCTCATGGGCGGGAGAATGGTCAGATACGCAGTATTTT. Translating it yields CASSSWAGEWSDTQYF.

Comments on this clonotype: The CDR3 carries no conserved terminal phenylalanine or tryptophan, so it likely arises from a read error. The V gene is TRBV20-1, the J gene TRBJ1-5; D is undetermined. The CDR3 contains 16 residues. CDR1 is DFQATT, CDR2 SNEGSKA, per germline (reference sequence). V lost 0 bases, J lost 0 bases, and 12 bases lay in between. CDR3 loop: CSARDYGGPSNQPQHG. Here the CDR3 DNA reads TGCAGTGCTAGAGATTACGGCGGACCTAGCAATCAGCCCCAGCATGGT.

This chain joins TRBV20-1 and TRBJ1-5; D possibly corresponds to TRBD1 (5 bases). V was trimmed by 5 bases and J by 11 bases, leaving 13 bases between them. Germline CDR1 reads DFQATT; CDR2 reads SNEGSKA (reference sequence). The CDR3 has 11 amino acids. The CDR3 DNA reads TGCAGTGCTCCTAGGGGCGAGACCCAGCATTTT. This codes for CSAPRGETQHF.

This clonotype came up a few times. The CDR3 bases are TGTGCCACCAGCGACACAGCAGATAATTCACCCCTCCACTTT. Amino acids: CATSDTADNSPLHF. This chain joins TRBV15 and TRBJ1-6; D is unresolved. The V and J ends lost 5 bases and 5 bases respectively, with 10 bases between them. This CDR3 has 14 amino acids. The germline V gene has CDR1 LNHNV and CDR2 YYDKDF (reference sequence).

This chain connects TRBV7-6 to TRBJ2-7, with TRBD2 matching over 12 bases. Germline CDR1 and CDR2: SGHVS and FNYEAQ. V lost 3 bases, J lost 6 bases, and 3 bases stayed unmatched. This CDR3 spans 14 amino acids. The CDR3 nucleotides read TGTGCCAGCAGCTTGCGACTAGCGGGAGTCGAGCAGTACTTC. Its protein is CASSLRLAGVEQYF. The complete variable domain, with remaining parts taken from reference TRBV7-6 and TRBJ2-7, reads GAGVSQSPRYKVTKRGQDVALRCDPISGHVSLYWYRQALGQGPEFLTYFNYEAQQDKSGLPNDRFSAERPEGSISTLTIQRTEQRDSAMYRCASSLRLAGVEQYFGPGTRLTVT.

This clonotype was detected many times. V usage is TRBV7-8 and J usage is TRBJ2-7, with D maybe TRBD1 (6 bases). Per the germline V gene, CDR1 is SGHVS and CDR2 is FQNEAQ. Deletions cut 3 bases from V and 4 bases from J, with 10 bases between. The CDR3 runs 13 residues. The CDR3 is CASSLGQDYEQYF. The CDR3, as DNA: TGTGCCAGCAGCTTGGGACAAGATTACGAGCAGTACTTC.

A single count supports this clonotype. One base away lies a much larger clone, so this may be a sequencing read error. The rearrangement uses TRBV7-2 and TRBJ1-1; possible D gene TRBD1, 5 bases. Germline-derived CDR1 and CDR2 are SGHTA and FQGNSA. The CDR3 is made up of 16 amino acids. CDR3 nucleotide sequence: TGTGCCAGCAGCTTAATAGGCTACGGGGGTCCCACTGAAGCTCTCTTT. It translates to CASSLIGYGGPTEALF.